This is a list of T cell receptor beta chains from one sample in a study of HIV-infected patients and healthy controls. MiXCR was run by TCRdb on the 5' RACE reads, yielding one entry per CDR3 protein. The repertoire includes tens of thousands of distinct CDR3 sequences, 8.5% to 9% of them detected once, and 4% sits in the top ten. Sequenced input: blood. The receptors were sampled from an adult in good health. The CDR3 runs from the conserved cysteine through the conserved F or W. The D gene is left open where the match is weak. Only some rows state a clone size, as once, few, many or a class for expanded clones.

TRBD1,TRBV11-2,TRBJ1-1,few,TGTGCCAGCAGCTTAGAACCAGGGGGGATCGCTGAAGCTTTCTTT,CASSLEPGGIAEAFF
.,TRBV10-3,TRBJ1-2,.,TGTGCCATCAGTGTTACGAGTGGCTACACCTTC,CAISVTSGYTF
.,TRBV25-1,TRBJ1-1,few,TGTGCCAGCAGTGAATTTCGGGATGAAGCTTTCTTT,CASSEFRDEAFF
TRBD1,TRBV7-9,TRBJ2-7,many,TGTGCCAGCAGCTTAACACCGACCGACGACAGGGCATTAGATAACGAGCAGTACTTC,CASSLTPTDDRALDNEQYF
.,TRBV13,TRBJ1-1,medium-sized,TGTGCCAGCAGCTTAAACAGTGAAGCTTTCTTT,CASSLNSEAFF
.,TRBV3-1,TRBJ2-5,many,TGTGCCAGCAGCCAGACTTGGGCTTCACAAGAGACCCAGTACTTC,CASSQTWASQETQYF
TRBD1,TRBV7-2,TRBJ2-1,.,TGTGCCAGCAGCTTAGCGGGGGCAGGGGGATGGAATGAGCAGTTCTTC,CASSLAGAGGWNEQFF
.,TRBV7-2,TRBJ1-5,many,TGTGCCAGCAGCTTAAATGGGGGTCAGGGCGCTCAGCCCCAGCATTTT,CASSLNGGQGAQPQHF
.,TRBV27,TRBJ2-5,many,TGTGCCAGCAGTTTATCCACGAGCCGATCGTACCAAGAGACCCAGTACTTC,CASSLSTSRSYQETQYF
TRBD2,TRBV9,TRBJ2-1,many,TGTGCCAGCAGCGCAGGGCTTAGCGGGGGTAGCTCCTACAATGAGCAGTTCTTC,CASSAGLSGGSSYNEQFF
.,TRBV5-1,TRBJ2-2,many,TGCGCCAGCAGAATCCCTTCGGGCACCGGGGAGCTGTTTTTT,CASRIPSGTGELFF
TRBD2,TRBV6-5,TRBJ2-1,.,TGTGCCAGCAAAGGGGCGGGACTAGCGGGGGGCCGCTTCAATGAGCAGTTCTTC,CASKGAGLAGGRFNEQFF
.,TRBV5-1,TRBJ1-1,many,TGCGCCAGCAGCTTTGTGACAGGTCTGGGCGACACTGAAGCTTTCTTT,CASSFVTGLGDTEAFF
.,TRBV12-3/TRBV12-4,TRBJ2-5,.,TGTGCCAGCAGCCCTAACCTCGGACAGCAAGAGACCCAGTACTTC,CASSPNLGQQETQYF
.,TRBV9,TRBJ1-4,few,TGTGCCAGCAGCACCCAAGTGGGCTCCTGGAATGAAAAACTGTTTTTT,CASSTQVGSWNEKLFF
.,TRBV29-1,TRBJ1-3,once,TGCAGCGTTGTTACGGTCAGGGGAGGAAACACCATATATTTT,CSVVTVRGGNTIYF
.,TRBV5-1,TRBJ2-2,.,TGCGCCAGTACTCACCCGAGTACTAAAACCGGGGAGCTGTTTTTT,CASTHPSTKTGELFF
.,TRBV6-2/TRBV6-3,TRBJ1-1,many,TGTGCCAGCAATCAGGGGACCAACACTGAAGCTTTCTTT,CASNQGTNTEAFF
.,TRBV7-9,TRBJ1-5,many,TGTGCCAGCAGTTCCCAGGTTGACCGCGATCAGCCCCAGCATTTT,CASSSQVDRDQPQHF
.,TRBV20-1,TRBJ1-2,few,TGCAGTGCGGTACAGGGAACCCACCTCAATGGCTACACCTTC,CSAVQGTHLNGYTF
TRBD1,TRBV5-1,TRBJ1-2,many,TGCGCCAGCAGTCTTGCGGGCGGGACAGACTATGGCTACACCTTC,CASSLAGGTDYGYTF
TRBD2,TRBV14,TRBJ2-3,many,TGTGCCAGCAGCCCGGGACTAGCGGGACCCACAGATACGCAGTATTTT,CASSPGLAGPTDTQYF
.,TRBV10-3,TRBJ2-3,many,TGTGCCATCAGTGAGGCCGCGATACATGGGGATACGCAGTATTTT,CAISEAAIHGDTQYF
.,TRBV7-2,TRBJ2-7,many,TGTGCCAGCAGCCTCCCGGAGAACTACGAGCAGTACTTC,CASSLPENYEQYF
.,TRBV20-1,TRBJ2-2,few,TGCAGTGCTAGATCAGCCTCACTAGTGGCCGGGGAGCTGTTTTTT,CSARSASLVAGELFF
.,TRBV10-3,TRBJ1-2,.,TGTGCCATCAGTGAGTCAGGGGCCGGCTATGGCTACACCTTC,CAISESGAGYGYTF
.,TRBV28,TRBJ1-5,many,TGTGCCAGCAGGCCCTCAGGAGATCAGCCCCAGCATTTT,CASRPSGDQPQHF
.,TRBV28,TRBJ1-1,medium-sized,TGTGCCAGCAGGGGGGAGGGAATTTCTGAAGCTTTCTTT,CASRGEGISEAFF
.,TRBV27,TRBJ2-1,many,TGTGCCAGCAGTTTCAGGACAGAGCTTTACAATGAGCAGTTCTTC,CASSFRTELYNEQFF
TRBD2,TRBV6-1,TRBJ2-1,many,TGTGCCAGCAGTGAACCCTCGGCTAGCGGGGCCTATGAGCAGTTCTTC,CASSEPSASGAYEQFF
.,TRBV30,TRBJ2-1,many,TGTGCCCTAGAACGTTTCGGGGGACCCTACAATGAGCAGTTCTTC,CALERFGGPYNEQFF
.,TRBV29-1,TRBJ1-1,few,TGCAGCGTTGAAGAAGGGGCGAACACTGAAGCTTTCTTT,CSVEEGANTEAFF
TRBD2,TRBV4-1,TRBJ2-2,many,TGCGCCAGCAGCCAAGTCGGTCTTGCGGGGGATCGGACCGGGGAGCTGTTTTTT,CASSQVGLAGDRTGELFF
.,TRBV5-1,TRBJ1-2,many,TGCGCCAGCAGCTTGGCCGGGAACACCTACTATGGCTACACCTTC,CASSLAGNTYYGYTF
.,TRBV20-1,TRBJ2-1,.,TGCAGTGCTGCTAGCGAGAATACCTACAATGAGCAGTTCTTC,CSAASENTYNEQFF
.,TRBV29-1,TRBJ2-3,many,TGCAGCACGAGACAGACAGATACGCAGTATTTT,CSTRQTDTQYF
TRBD1,TRBV2,TRBJ1-5,many,TGTGCCAGCACCCAGATTGCCGGGACAGGGGACGACCAGCCCCAGCATTTT,CASTQIAGTGDDQPQHF
.,TRBV10-3,TRBJ2-3,few,TGTGCCATCAGTCCGCGGGCCCTCGGAGATACGCAGTATTTT,CAISPRALGDTQYF
.,TRBV6-5,TRBJ1-1,many,TGTGCCAGCAGTTATGCTCTTGAGGCTTTCTTT,CASSYALEAFF
.,TRBV20-1,TRBJ1-2,few,TGCAGTGCTTACCCATCGTGGGCGCGTGGCTACACCTTC,CSAYPSWARGYTF
.,TRBV7-8,TRBJ2-3,many,TGTGCCAGCAGCCCCCTTGTCGGGGCGGTCACAGATACGCAGTATTTT,CASSPLVGAVTDTQYF
.,TRBV2,TRBJ1-2,many,TGTGCCAGCAGCCGGGATAGGGAGGGGTATGGCTACACCTTC,CASSRDREGYGYTF